A selection of T cell receptor beta chains follows, all from one sample in a study of OX40 agonist ivuxolimab in advanced cancers. The data were produced by immunoSEQ multiplex PCR, yet TCRdb's version contains in-frame clones alone and is incomplete. This sample carries roughly 70,000 clones, about 84% of them seen once, and the ten largest clones take approximately 7%. Material: CD4+ or CD8+ T cells sorted from blood, obtained in a trial of the OX40 agonist ivuxolimab. These receptors all come from an adult with an advanced solid tumor such as melanoma, head and neck, liver or kidney cancer. Both conserved end residues are part of each CDR3. Fields, in order: D gene, V gene, clone size, J gene, CDR3 DNA, CDR3 protein. The D gene is left open where the match is weak. Clone size is not always given. Where it is, it says once, few, many or a class for expanded clones.

.	TRBV7-8	.	TRBJ1-1	TGTGCCAGCAGCTTAGCGGCCAGGGCCACTGAAGCTTTCTTT	CASSLAARATEAFF
.	TRBV4-2	few	TRBJ1-3	TGTGCCAGCAGCCAGGATCCACCCTACACCTCTGGAAACACCATATATTTT	CASSQDPPYTSGNTIYF
.	TRBV7-2	.	TRBJ2-5	TGTGCCAGCAGCTTAGCCGGGAGTAAAGTAGGGACCCAGTACTTC	CASSLAGSKVGTQYF
.	TRBV6-6	.	TRBJ2-1	TGTGCCAGCAGTTACTCGGGAGACTACAATGAGCAGTTCTTC	CASSYSGDYNEQFF
TRBD2	TRBV9	.	TRBJ2-5	TGTGCCAGCACACCTAGCGGGTCGGAGACCCAGTACTTC	CASTPSGSETQYF
.	TRBV7-8	once	TRBJ1-6	TGTGCCAGCAGCTCATGGGTTAATTCACCCCTCCACTTT	CASSSWVNSPLHF
TRBD1	TRBV2	.	TRBJ1-2	TGTGCCAGCAGAGACCGGACAGGGGAAGGCTACACCTTC	CASRDRTGEGYTF
TRBD2	TRBV29-1	.	TRBJ2-1	TGCAGCGTCGTATTGTCCGGGACTAGAAAACGGGCTGAGCAGTTCTTC	CSVVLSGTRKRAEQFF
.	TRBV4-1	.	TRBJ2-2	TGCGCCAGCAGCCATAATGCAGGCGTCGGGGAGCTGTTTTTT	CASSHNAGVGELFF
.	TRBV19	.	TRBJ1-5	TGTGCCAGTAGTATAGGGAAAGGGGCCAATCAGCCCCAGCATTTT	CASSIGKGANQPQHF
.	TRBV4-1	.	TRBJ2-7	TGCGCCAGCAGCCAAGATGCGCGCAGAGACTACGAGCAGTACTTC	CASSQDARRDYEQYF
TRBD1	TRBV18	.	TRBJ2-7	TGTGCCAGCTCCCAAACCGGGACAGACTCCTACGAGCAGTACTTC	CASSQTGTDSYEQYF
.	TRBV13	once	TRBJ1-6	TGTGCCAGCAGCTTAGACTCGGGTTCACCCCTCCACTTT	CASSLDSGSPLHF
.	TRBV25-1	.	TRBJ2-3	TGTGCCAGCAGTGAATATCGAGGTAGCGTCACAGATACGCAGTATTTT	CASSEYRGSVTDTQYF
.	TRBV30	.	TRBJ1-1	TGTGCCTGGAGTGAGGGAAGTGGCGAAGCTTTCTTT	CAWSEGSGEAFF
TRBD2	TRBV11-2	once	TRBJ2-7	TGTGCCAGCAGCTTAGTGCTAGCGGGAGTCTACGAGCAGTACTTC	CASSLVLAGVYEQYF
.	TRBV4-1	once	TRBJ1-2	TGCGCCAGCAGCCAAGAACGGGTTAACTATGGCTACACCTTC	CASSQERVNYGYTF
.	TRBV7-9	.	TRBJ2-7	TGTGCCAGCAGCCCTGCCTCGGGACTGTACTCCTACGAGCAGTACTTC	CASSPASGLYSYEQYF
.	TRBV11-3	.	TRBJ2-7	TGTGCCAGCAGCTTAGTTTCGCGCGTAGACGAGCAGTACTTC	CASSLVSRVDEQYF
.	TRBV5-5	.	TRBJ1-2	TGTGCCAGCAGCCCGCGGCGGGACTATGGCTACACCTTC	CASSPRRDYGYTF
.	TRBV27	.	TRBJ1-1	TGTGCCAGCACCAGGACAAGGGAAGCTTTCTTT	CASTRTREAFF
.	TRBV7-2	.	TRBJ2-3	TGTGCCAGCAGCTTAGGTGGCGGGTCAGATACGCAGTATTTT	CASSLGGGSDTQYF
.	TRBV30	.	TRBJ2-1	TGTGCCTGGAGACGGGGGAGAGGGTCCTACAATGAGCAGTTCTTC	CAWRRGRGSYNEQFF
.	TRBV2	.	TRBJ1-4	TGTGCCAGCAGCGGAACGGTGAGCGTCAATGAAAAACTGTTTTTT	CASSGTVSVNEKLFF
.	TRBV27	once	TRBJ1-2	TGTGCCAGCAGTCCCGTGATTAGCTATGGCTACACCTTC	CASSPVISYGYTF
.	TRBV7-8	once	TRBJ1-1	TGTGCCAGCAGCTTAGGAGTCCCCACAGCGGACACTGAAGCTTTCTTT	CASSLGVPTADTEAFF
.	TRBV10-3	.	TRBJ2-3	TGTGCCATCAGTGAGTGGGGGAGCACAGATACGCAGTATTTT	CAISEWGSTDTQYF
.	TRBV11-3	few	TRBJ1-2	TGTGCCAGCAGCTTGGGATCACTCGTCGGTGGCTACACCTTC	CASSLGSLVGGYTF
TRBD2	TRBV11-3	.	TRBJ2-3	TGTGCCAGCAGCTTAAACGGGAGGGGGGATACGCAGTATTTT	CASSLNGRGDTQYF
.	TRBV2	.	TRBJ2-5	TGTGCCAGCACCCCGGGGACATTAGAGACCCAGTACTTC	CASTPGTLETQYF
.	TRBV7-2	.	TRBJ1-1	TGTGCCAGCAGCTTAGGCCCTCACACTGAAGCTTTCTTT	CASSLGPHTEAFF
TRBD2	TRBV5-1	.	TRBJ2-3	TGCGCCAGCAGCCGTAGCGGGAGCCCAGATACGCAGTATTTT	CASSRSGSPDTQYF
.	TRBV21-1	.	TRBJ1-4	TGTGCCAGCAGCAAACGGCGTTTTTTTAATGAAAAACTGTTTTTT	CASSKRRFFNEKLFF
.	TRBV15	once	TRBJ2-7	TGTGCCACCAGATCCGCCAGAGGTAACTCCTACGAGCAGTACTTC	CATRSARGNSYEQYF
.	TRBV5-8	.	TRBJ2-2	TGTGCCAGCAGCGGTAATATCGGGGAGCTGTTTTTT	CASSGNIGELFF
.	TRBV2	.	TRBJ1-3	TGTGCCAGCAGACGCGATTGGGGGTCTGGAAACACCATATATTTT	CASRRDWGSGNTIYF
TRBD1	TRBV6-5	.	TRBJ2-7	TGTGCCAGCCGGGACAGGGGATTTGGTGAGCAGTACTTC	CASRDRGFGEQYF
TRBD1	TRBV5-4	.	TRBJ2-2	TGTGCCAGCAGCAAACAGGGGAGACCCGGGGAGCTGTTTTTT	CASSKQGRPGELFF
TRBD1	TRBV7-8	.	TRBJ2-7	TGTGCCAGCAGCATCGGGACAGCCTCCTACGAGCAGTACTTC	CASSIGTASYEQYF
TRBD1	TRBV5-4	.	TRBJ2-1	TGTGCCAGCAGCTATTGGACAGGGGGGGGAAATGAGCAGTTCTTC	CASSYWTGGGNEQFF
.	TRBV6-4	.	TRBJ2-1	TGTGCCAGCAGTGACGGGGCGGCCAGGCAGTTCTTC	CASSDGAARQFF
.	TRBV18	.	TRBJ1-1	TGTGCCAGCTCACCAAGCGAGCGCTCCACTGAAGCTTTCTTT	CASSPSERSTEAFF
.	TRBV7-2	.	TRBJ1-5	TGTGCCAGCAGCTTAGAGCCGACATCCGCTGGGGGTCCCAATCAGCCCCAGCATTTT	CASSLEPTSAGGPNQPQHF
TRBD2	TRBV27	.	TRBJ2-3	TGTGCCAGCAGTTTGAAGACTAGCGGGGGCCGAGCTACGCAGTATTTT	CASSLKTSGGRATQYF
.	TRBV7-9	.	TRBJ2-1	TGTGCCAGCAGCTTAAGTGGAGGGGGAGTTAGCAATGAGCAGTTCTTC	CASSLSGGGVSNEQFF
.	TRBV6-5	once	TRBJ2-3	TGTGCCAGCAGTCCTAGCACAGATACGCAGTATTTT	CASSPSTDTQYF
.	TRBV6-1	.	TRBJ2-1	TGTGCCAGCACCCTGGACAGCTACAATGAGCAGTTCTTC	CASTLDSYNEQFF
TRBD1	TRBV2	.	TRBJ1-2	TGTGCCAGCAGGCCTCTTCGACAGGGGGCTGATGGCTACACCTTC	CASRPLRQGADGYTF
.	TRBV21-1	.	TRBJ2-7	TGTGCCAGCAGCTCCCAGACTAGCGGGAGGAGTACGTGCGAGCAGTACTTC	CASSSQTSGRSTCEQYF
.	TRBV7-9	once	TRBJ2-7	TGTGCCAGCAGCGACACCGCCGGGGAGCAGTACTTC	CASSDTAGEQYF
TRBD1	TRBV11-3	.	TRBJ1-2	TGTGCCAGCACCTCAAGGGGACAGGCCATCTATGGCTACACCTTC	CASTSRGQAIYGYTF
.	TRBV20-1	.	TRBJ1-2	TGCTGGGGGGGGTTGGCCTATGGCTACACCTTC	CWGGLAYGYTF